The 18 T cell receptor beta chains given below trace back to one sample, sequenced in a study of a mutant IDH1 vaccine in newly diagnosed glioma. What these receptors recognize is not known. Profiling relied on immunoSEQ multiplex PCR, and the TCRdb table lists in-frame clones only, not all of them. This sample carries 40,000 to 60,000 clones, approximately 79% of them seen once, and the ten largest clones take more than 6.5%. Noted time point: week 35, safety follow-up. A single vaccine dose contained 300 ug of mutant IDH1 20-mer peptide, and topical imiquimod was used with it. Sequenced here: PBMCs, sampled from a glioma patient whose treatment included an IDH1 peptide vaccine. The receptor source for this set is a man between 35 and 55 years old with glioma.

This chain links TRBV6-5 with TRBJ1-5; 8 nucleotides align to TRBD1. Germline assignment: CDR1 MNHEY and CDR2 SVGAGI. Trimming cost V 9 bases and J 4 bases; bases outside gene matches: 2. This CDR3 has 12 residues. CDR3 protein: CASGTGNQPQHF. The CDR3 region has the DNA TGTGCCAGTGGGACAGGAAATCAGCCCCAGCATTTT.

This chain joins TRBV5-1 and TRBJ1-5; D gene ambiguous. V was trimmed by 1 base and J by 10 bases, leaving 15 bases between them. Germline loops: CDR1 SGHRS, CDR2 YFSETQ. This CDR3 is built from 14 residues. The chain's CDR3 is CASSLNAASSPQHF. Here the CDR3 DNA reads TGCGCCAGCAGCTTGAACGCAGCGAGTAGTCCCCAGCATTTT.

The gene calls are TRBV7-9 and TRBJ2-3, with D tentatively TRBD2 (6 bases). This CDR3 has 14 amino acids. CDR1 and CDR2 from the germline V gene are SEHNR and FQNEAQ (reference sequence). Trimming took off 5 bases at V and 2 bases at J, with 11 bases between the two ends. The CDR3 nucleotides are TGTGCCAGCAGCCTCGGACTACTCACAGATACGCAGTATTTT. This encodes CASSLGLLTDTQYF.

There are a few counts of this clone. The V call is TRBV6-1, the J call TRBJ1-1; 7 bases align to TRBD1. CDR1 and CDR2 (germline): MNHNS, SASEGT. The J segment lost 5 bases and the V segment lost 7 bases, leaving 10 bases of the junction unmatched. The length of the CDR3 is 14 residues. CDR3 sequence reads: CASTPTGIRTEAFF. CDR3 DNA sequence: TGTGCCAGCACCCCGACAGGGATCCGGACTGAAGCTTTCTTT.

This clone has more than one count but fewer than ten. This rearrangement joins TRBV19 to TRBJ1-3, with TRBD1 matching 7 bases. V shed 9 bases and J 1 base; nucleotides not matched to a gene: 6. The CDR3 totals 14 residues. Germline V lookup: CDR1 LNHDA, CDR2 SQIVND (reference sequence). CDR3 sequence (DNA): TGTGCCAGCCGACAGGGTTCGTCTGGAAACACCATATATTTT. Translated: CASRQGSSGNTIYF.

The chain is built from TRBV15 and TRBJ1-2, with D possibly TRBD1 on 6 matching bases. CDR1 and CDR2 from the germline V gene are LNHNV and YYDKDF (reference sequence). The V gene lost 0 bases and the J gene lost 1 base, with 12 bases spanning the gap. The CDR3 sequence is 16 residues long. The CDR3 is CATSRDSEGGNYGYTF. The CDR3 nucleotides are TGTGCCACCAGCAGAGATTCAGAGGGGGGTAACTATGGCTACACCTTC.

J is TRBJ2-5 and V is TRBV7-9, with D unclear. The V gene's germline CDR1 is SEHNR and CDR2 FQNEAQ (reference sequence). This CDR3 contains 11 residues. V was shortened by 6 bases and J by 2 bases, with 4 bases between the two germline ends. Here the CDR3 reads CASSWQETQYF. The CDR3 DNA reads TGTGCCAGCAGTTGGCAAGAGACCCAGTACTTC.

V and J are TRBV5-6 and TRBJ2-2, with a weak D call TRBD2 (7 bases). The length of the CDR3 is 16 residues. Germline values: CDR1 SGHDT, CDR2 YYEEEE. Trimming shortened V by 2 bases and J by 0 bases, and 11 bases separated the two germline ends. CDR3 nucleotide sequence: TGTGCCAGCAGCTTTGGGGGGGGCGCGAACACCGGGGAGCTGTTTTTT. The encoded protein is CASSFGGGANTGELFF.

The genes are TRBV7-8 and TRBJ1-2, with 7 positions matching TRBD1. Trimming took 1 base from V and 7 from J; bases not matched to a gene: 9. CDR1 SGHVS and CDR2 FQNEAQ come from the germline V gene. The CDR3 consists of 15 residues. The CDR3 region is CASSLGRGLEFGYTF. The DNA of the CDR3 is TGTGCCAGCAGCTTAGGGAGGGGGCTTGAATTTGGCTACACCTTC. The variable domain in full, with the rest retrieved from reference TRBV7-8 and TRBJ1-2, is GAGVSQSPRYKVAKRGQDVALRCDPISGHVSLFWYQQALGQGPEFLTYFQNEAQLDKSGLPSDRFFAERPEGSVSTLKIQRTQQEDSAVYLCASSLGRGLEFGYTFGSGTRLTVV.

This clone has more than one count but fewer than ten. The chain combines TRBV7-9 with TRBJ1-6; D is unclear. Trimming cost V 5 bases and J 10 bases, with 18 bases left between them. Germline V gives CDR1 SEHNR, CDR2 FQNEAQ (reference sequence). The CDR3 loop spans 15 amino acids. The DNA for the CDR3 is TGTGCCAGCAGCCTGTGGCTAAGGGAGGGCTCACCCCTCCACTTT. Protein: CASSLWLREGSPLHF.

The V gene is TRBV6-5, the J gene TRBJ2-7; D gene ambiguous. The CDR3 is 13 residues long. V lost 7 bases and J lost 0, with 10 bases in between. Germline values: CDR1 MNHEY, CDR2 SVGAGI. The DNA for the CDR3 is TGTGCCAGCAAGGGATACCCCTCCTACGAGCAGTACTTC. This codes for CASKGYPSYEQYF.

The chain couples TRBV9 to TRBJ1-4, with D maybe TRBD1 (6 bases). Germline V gene lookup returns CDR1 SGDLS and CDR2 YYNGEE. The ends were cut back, 0 bases at V and 6 bases at J, with 9 bases in the middle. There are 14 residues in the CDR3. The CDR3 coding sequence is TGTGCCAGCAGCGTAGGAGGGGGAGATGAAAAACTGTTTTTT. It translates to CASSVGGGDEKLFF.

The chain combines TRBV2 with TRBJ2-7; TRBD2 agrees at 10 bases. From germline, CDR1 is SNHLY and CDR2 FYNNEI. The CDR3 covers 16 residues. The V gene end was trimmed by 4 bases and the J gene end by 2 bases; junction bases not matched to a gene: 8. CDR3 loop: CASSGPLAGGPYEQYF. CDR3 DNA: TGTGCCAGCAGTGGCCCCTTAGCGGGGGGTCCCTACGAGCAGTACTTC.

The CDR3 DNA follows: TGTGCCAGCAGCACAAGTGGTGAGGGGGACTATGGCTACACCTTC. It encodes CASSTSGEGDYGYTF. The chain has TRBV13 and TRBJ1-2, with D possibly matching TRBD1 (6 bases). CDR1 PRHDT and CDR2 FYEKMQ come from the germline V gene (reference sequence). Trimming left V 5 bases short and J 3 bases short, with 16 bases between. The CDR3 is 15 amino acids.

CDR3 sequence (DNA): TGCGCCAGCAGCCGAGGGGGGACAGGGGATCATGGTGGCTACACCTTC. It specifies CASSRGGTGDHGGYTF. The chain links TRBV5-1 to TRBJ1-2, with 10 bases that match TRBD1. V shed 4 bases and J 7 bases; nucleotides not matched to a gene: 13. Germline CDR1 is SGHRS and CDR2 is YFSETQ. The CDR3 runs to 16 residues.

The rearrangement uses TRBV10-3 and TRBJ1-2; no reliable D call. The CDR3 consists of 14 residues. V shed 7 bases and J shed 0 bases, with 12 bases lying between them. CDR1 and CDR2 from the germline V gene are ENHRY and SYGVKD. CDR3 in amino acids: CAINRDVANYGYTF. The DNA of the CDR3 is TGTGCCATCAACCGGGATGTAGCTAACTATGGCTACACCTTC.

This clone was found once. The chain carries TRBV4-1 and TRBJ2-1, with D perhaps TRBD2 (6 bases). Trimming removed 0 bases at V and 1 base at J, with 10 bases between. Germline CDR1 MGHRA, CDR2 YSYEKL. This CDR3 comprises 16 residues. The CDR3 coding sequence is TGCGCCAGCAGCCAAGATCGGGCGGGGTCCTACAATGAGCAGTTCTTC. Residues: CASSQDRAGSYNEQFF.

As DNA, the CDR3 is TGTGCCAGCAGTGCCCAGGTTCAAATGAACACTGAAGCTTTCTTT. This translates into CASSAQVQMNTEAFF. V and J are TRBV2 and TRBJ1-1, with unresolved D. Germline V gene sequence: CDR1 SNHLY, CDR2 FYNNEI. This CDR3 comprises 15 residues. V shed 4 bases and J shed 0 bases, with 12 bases lying between them.